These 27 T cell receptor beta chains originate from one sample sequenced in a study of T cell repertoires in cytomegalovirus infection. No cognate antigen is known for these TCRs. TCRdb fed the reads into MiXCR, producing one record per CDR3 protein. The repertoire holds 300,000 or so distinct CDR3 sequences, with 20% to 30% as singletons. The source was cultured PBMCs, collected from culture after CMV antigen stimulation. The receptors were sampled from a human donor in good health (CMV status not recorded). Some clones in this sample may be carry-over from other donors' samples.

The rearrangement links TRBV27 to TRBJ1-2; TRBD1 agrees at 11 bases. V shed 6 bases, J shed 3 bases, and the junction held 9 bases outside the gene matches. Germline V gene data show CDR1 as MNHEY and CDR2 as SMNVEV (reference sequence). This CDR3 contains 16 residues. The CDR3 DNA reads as TGTGCCAGCAGCTCAACCGTGGGACAGGGGGACTATGGCTACACCTTC. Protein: CASSSTVGQGDYGYTF.

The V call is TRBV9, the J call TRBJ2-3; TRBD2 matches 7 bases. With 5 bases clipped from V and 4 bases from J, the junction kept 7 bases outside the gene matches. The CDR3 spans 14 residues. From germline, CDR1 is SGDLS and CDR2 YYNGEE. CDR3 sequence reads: CASSPSGGPDTQYF. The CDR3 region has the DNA TGTGCCAGCAGTCCTAGCGGAGGCCCAGATACGCAGTATTTT.

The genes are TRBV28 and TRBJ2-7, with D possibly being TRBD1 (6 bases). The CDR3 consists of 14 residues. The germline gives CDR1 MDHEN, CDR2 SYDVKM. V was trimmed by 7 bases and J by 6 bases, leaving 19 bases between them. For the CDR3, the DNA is TGTGCCAGCATGCCATCCCGGGGACAAGGCGAGCAGTACTTC. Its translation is CASMPSRGQGEQYF. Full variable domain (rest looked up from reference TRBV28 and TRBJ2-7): DVKVTQSSRYLVKRTGEKVFLECVQDMDHENMFWYRQDPGLGLRLIYFSYDVKMKEKGDIPEGYSVSREKKERFSLILESASTNQTSMYLCASMPSRGQGEQYFGPGTRLTVT.

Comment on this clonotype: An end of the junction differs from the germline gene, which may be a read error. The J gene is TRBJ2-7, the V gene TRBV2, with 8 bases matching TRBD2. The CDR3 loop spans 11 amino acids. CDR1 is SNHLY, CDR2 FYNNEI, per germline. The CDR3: CASSEEIGTSF. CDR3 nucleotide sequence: TGTGCCAGCAGTGAAGAGATAGGGACTAGCTTC.

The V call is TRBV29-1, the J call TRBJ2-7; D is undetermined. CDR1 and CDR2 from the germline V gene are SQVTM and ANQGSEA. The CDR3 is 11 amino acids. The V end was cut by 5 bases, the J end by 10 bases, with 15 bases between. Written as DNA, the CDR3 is TGCAGCGTTAAAGGTCCAAAGATACAGTACTTC. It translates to CSVKGPKIQYF.

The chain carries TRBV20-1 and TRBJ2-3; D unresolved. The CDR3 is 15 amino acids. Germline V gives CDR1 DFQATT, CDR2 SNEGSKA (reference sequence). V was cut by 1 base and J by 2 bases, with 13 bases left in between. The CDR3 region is CSARVGISPTDTQYF. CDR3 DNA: TGCAGTGCTAGAGTTGGGATCTCCCCCACAGATACGCAGTATTTT.

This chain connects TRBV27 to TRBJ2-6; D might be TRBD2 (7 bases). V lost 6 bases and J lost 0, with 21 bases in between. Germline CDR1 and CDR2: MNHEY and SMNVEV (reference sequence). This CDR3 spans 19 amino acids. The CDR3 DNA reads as TGTGCCAGCAGAGGGGGGGTCCAGCCTAGGGTCTCTGGGGCCAACGTCCTGACTTTC. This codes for CASRGGVQPRVSGANVLTF.

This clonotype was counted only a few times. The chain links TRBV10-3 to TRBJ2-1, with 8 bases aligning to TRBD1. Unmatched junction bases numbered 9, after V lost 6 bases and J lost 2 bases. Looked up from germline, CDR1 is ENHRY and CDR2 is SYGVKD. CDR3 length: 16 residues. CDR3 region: CAISHSGQVTYNEQFF. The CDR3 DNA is TGTGCCATCAGCCACTCGGGACAGGTGACCTACAATGAGCAGTTCTTC.

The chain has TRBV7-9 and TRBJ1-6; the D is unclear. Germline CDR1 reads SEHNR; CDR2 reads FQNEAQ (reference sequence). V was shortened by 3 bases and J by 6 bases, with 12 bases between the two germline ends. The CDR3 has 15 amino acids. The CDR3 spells CASSFAPDPNSPLHF. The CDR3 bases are TGTGCCAGCAGCTTCGCGCCAGACCCTAATTCACCCCTCCACTTT. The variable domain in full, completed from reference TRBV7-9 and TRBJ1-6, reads DTGVSQNPRHKITKRGQNVTFRCDPISEHNRLYWYRQTLGQGPEFLTYFQNEAQLEKSRLLSDRFSAERPKGSFSTLEIQRTEQGDSAMYLCASSFAPDPNSPLHFGNGTRLTVT.

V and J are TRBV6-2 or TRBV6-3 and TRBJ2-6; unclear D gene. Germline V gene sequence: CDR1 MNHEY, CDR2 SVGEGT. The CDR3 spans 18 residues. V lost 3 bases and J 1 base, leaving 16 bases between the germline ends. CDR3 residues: CASSYSRPKRSGANVLTF. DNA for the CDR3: TGTGCCAGCAGTTATTCCCGCCCCAAAAGGTCTGGGGCCAACGTCCTGACTTTC.

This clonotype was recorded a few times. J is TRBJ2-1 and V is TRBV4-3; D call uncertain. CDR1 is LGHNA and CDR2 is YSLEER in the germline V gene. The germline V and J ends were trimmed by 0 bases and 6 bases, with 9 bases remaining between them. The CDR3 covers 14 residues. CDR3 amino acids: CASSQDRAANEQFF. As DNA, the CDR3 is TGCGCCAGCAGCCAAGATCGGGCAGCCAATGAGCAGTTCTTC.

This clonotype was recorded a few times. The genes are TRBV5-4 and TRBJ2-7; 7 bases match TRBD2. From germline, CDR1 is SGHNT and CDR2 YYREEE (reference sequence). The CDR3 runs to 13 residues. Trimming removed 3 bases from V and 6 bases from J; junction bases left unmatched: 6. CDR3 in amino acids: CASSSAGRIEQYF. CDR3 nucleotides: TGTGCCAGCAGCTCAGCGGGGAGGATCGAGCAGTACTTC.

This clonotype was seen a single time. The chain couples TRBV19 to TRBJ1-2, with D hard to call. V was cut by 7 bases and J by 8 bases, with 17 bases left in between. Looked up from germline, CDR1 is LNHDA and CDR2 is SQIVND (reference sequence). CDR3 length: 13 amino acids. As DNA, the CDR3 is TGTGCCAGTACCTTAGACCGCGCCCGGGGCTACACCTTC. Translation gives CASTLDRARGYTF.

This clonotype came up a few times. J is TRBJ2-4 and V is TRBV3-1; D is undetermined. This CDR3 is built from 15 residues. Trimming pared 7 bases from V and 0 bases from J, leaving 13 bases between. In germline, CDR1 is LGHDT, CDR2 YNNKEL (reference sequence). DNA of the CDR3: TGTGCCAGCACCCACTTCCCCGGAGCCAAAAACATTCAGTACTTC. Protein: CASTHFPGAKNIQYF.

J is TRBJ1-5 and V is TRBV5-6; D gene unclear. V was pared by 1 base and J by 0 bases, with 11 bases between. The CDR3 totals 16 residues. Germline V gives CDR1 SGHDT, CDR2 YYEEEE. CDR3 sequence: CASSLYWQYSNQPQHF. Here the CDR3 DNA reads TGTGCCAGCAGCTTGTACTGGCAGTATAGCAATCAGCCCCAGCATTTT.

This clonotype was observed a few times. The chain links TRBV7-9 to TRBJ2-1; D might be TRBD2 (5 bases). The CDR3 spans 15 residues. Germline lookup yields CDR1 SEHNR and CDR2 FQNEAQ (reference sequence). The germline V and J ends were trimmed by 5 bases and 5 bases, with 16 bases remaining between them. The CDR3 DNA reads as TGTGCCAGCAGCCCGATCGGGGTTTTGAACAATGAGCAGTTCTTC. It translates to CASSPIGVLNNEQFF. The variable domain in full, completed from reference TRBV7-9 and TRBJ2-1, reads DTGVSQNPRHKITKRGQNVTFRCDPISEHNRLYWYRQTLGQGPEFLTYFQNEAQLEKSRLLSDRFSAERPKGSFSTLEIQRTEQGDSAMYLCASSPIGVLNNEQFFGPGTRLTVL.

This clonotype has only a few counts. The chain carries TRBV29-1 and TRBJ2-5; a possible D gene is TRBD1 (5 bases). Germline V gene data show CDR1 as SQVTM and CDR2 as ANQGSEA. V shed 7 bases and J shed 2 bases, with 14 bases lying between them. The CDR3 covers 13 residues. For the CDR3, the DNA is TGCAGCGCTGACAGCGCTTTACAAGAGACCCAGTACTTC. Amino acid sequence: CSADSALQETQYF.

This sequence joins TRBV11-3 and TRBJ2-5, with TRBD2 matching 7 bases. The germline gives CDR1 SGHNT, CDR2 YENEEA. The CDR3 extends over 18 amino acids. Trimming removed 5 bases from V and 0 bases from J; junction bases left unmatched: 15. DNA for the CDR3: TGTGCCAGCAGCAATAGGCGTGGGAGGGCCCAACACCAAGAGACCCAGTACTTC. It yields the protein CASSNRRGRAQHQETQYF.

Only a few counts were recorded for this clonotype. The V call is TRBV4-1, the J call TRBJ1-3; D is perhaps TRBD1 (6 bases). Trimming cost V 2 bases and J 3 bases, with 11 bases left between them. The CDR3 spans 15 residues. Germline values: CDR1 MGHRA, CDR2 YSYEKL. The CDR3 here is CASSQLQGNGNTIYF. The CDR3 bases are TGCGCCAGCAGCCAACTCCAGGGGAATGGAAACACCATATATTTT.

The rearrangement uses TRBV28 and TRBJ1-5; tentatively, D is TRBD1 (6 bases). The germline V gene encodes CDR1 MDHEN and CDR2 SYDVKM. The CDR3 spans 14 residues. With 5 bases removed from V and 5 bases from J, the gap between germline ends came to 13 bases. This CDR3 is CASSPAQGYQPQHF. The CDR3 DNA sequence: TGTGCCAGCAGTCCAGCACAGGGATATCAGCCCCAGCATTTT.

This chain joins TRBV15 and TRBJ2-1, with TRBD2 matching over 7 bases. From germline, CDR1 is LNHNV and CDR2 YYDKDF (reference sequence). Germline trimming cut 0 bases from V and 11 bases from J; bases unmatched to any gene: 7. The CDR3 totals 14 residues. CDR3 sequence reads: CATSRDRDYIQQFF. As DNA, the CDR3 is TGTGCCACCAGCAGAGACCGGGACTATATTCAGCAGTTCTTC.

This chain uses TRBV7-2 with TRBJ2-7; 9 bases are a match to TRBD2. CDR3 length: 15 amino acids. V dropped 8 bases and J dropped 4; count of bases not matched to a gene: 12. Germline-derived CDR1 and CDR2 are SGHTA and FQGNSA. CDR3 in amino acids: CASSDRTSDPYEQYF. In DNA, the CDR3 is TGTGCCAGCTCTGATCGGACTAGCGACCCATACGAGCAGTACTTC.

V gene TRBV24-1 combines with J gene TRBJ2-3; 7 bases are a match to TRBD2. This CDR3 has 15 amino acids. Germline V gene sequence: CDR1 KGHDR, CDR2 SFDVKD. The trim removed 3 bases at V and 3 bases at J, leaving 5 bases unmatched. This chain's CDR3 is CATSDPAGGTDTQYF. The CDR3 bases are TGTGCCACCAGTGATCCGGCCGGGGGGACAGATACGCAGTATTTT.

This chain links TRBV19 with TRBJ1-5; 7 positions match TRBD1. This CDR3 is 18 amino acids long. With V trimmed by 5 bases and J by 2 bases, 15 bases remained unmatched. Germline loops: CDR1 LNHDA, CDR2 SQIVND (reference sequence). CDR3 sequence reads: CASSYLFTGERRNQPQHF. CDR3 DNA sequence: TGTGCCAGTAGTTATCTATTCACAGGGGAACGGCGCAATCAGCCCCAGCATTTT.

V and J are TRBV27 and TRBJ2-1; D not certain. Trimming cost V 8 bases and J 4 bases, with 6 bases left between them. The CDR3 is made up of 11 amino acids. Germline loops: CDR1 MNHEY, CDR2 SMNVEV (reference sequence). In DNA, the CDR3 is TGTGCCAGCCAGGTGTACAATGAGCAGTTCTTC. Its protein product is CASQVYNEQFF.

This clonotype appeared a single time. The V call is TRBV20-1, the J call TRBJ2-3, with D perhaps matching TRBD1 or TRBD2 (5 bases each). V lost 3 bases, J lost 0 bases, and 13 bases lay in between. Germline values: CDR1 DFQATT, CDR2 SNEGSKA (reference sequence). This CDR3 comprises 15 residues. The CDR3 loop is CSASGTLTSTDTQYF. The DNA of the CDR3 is TGCAGTGCTAGCGGGACCTTAACTAGCACAGATACGCAGTATTTT.

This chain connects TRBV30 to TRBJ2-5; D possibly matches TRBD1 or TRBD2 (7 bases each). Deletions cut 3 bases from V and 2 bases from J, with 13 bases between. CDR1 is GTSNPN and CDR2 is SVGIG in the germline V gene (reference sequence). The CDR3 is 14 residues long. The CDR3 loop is CAWRGGDSQETQYF. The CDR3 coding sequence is TGTGCCTGGAGGGGAGGGGACAGTCAAGAGACCCAGTACTTC.